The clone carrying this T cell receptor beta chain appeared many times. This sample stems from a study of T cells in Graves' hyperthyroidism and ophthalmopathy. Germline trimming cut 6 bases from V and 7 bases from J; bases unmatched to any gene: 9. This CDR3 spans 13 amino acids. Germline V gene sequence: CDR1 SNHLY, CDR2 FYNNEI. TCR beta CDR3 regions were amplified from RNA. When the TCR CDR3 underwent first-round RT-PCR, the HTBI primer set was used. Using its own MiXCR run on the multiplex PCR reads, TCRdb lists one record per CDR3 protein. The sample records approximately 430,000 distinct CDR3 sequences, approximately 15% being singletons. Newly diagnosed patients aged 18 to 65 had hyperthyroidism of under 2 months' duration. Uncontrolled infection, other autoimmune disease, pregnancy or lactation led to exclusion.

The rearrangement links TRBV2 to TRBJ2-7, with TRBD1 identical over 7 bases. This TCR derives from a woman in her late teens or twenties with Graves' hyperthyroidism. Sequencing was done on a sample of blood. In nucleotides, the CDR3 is TGTGCCAGCAGGAAGGGGGCCAACCGGGAGCAGTACTTC. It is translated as CASRKGANREQYF.